What follows is one TCR beta chain and its context. As to time point: patch test 1, 2 weeks after DPC sensitization. Treatment meaning: therapeutic diphenylcyclopropenone sensitization with weekly scalp DPC. Blood sampling occurred before each patch-test application. This specimen belongs to a study of human T cells and chemical hapten exposure. Study summary: Diphenylcyclopropenone was administered weekly to the scalp of patients throughout the roughly 25-week study. Patch testing was performed with 0.01% DPC on the upper back, with reading at 6 days.

In TCRdb, the RACE reads were re-called with MiXCR into one record per CDR3 protein. This sample has tens of thousands of distinct CDR3 sequences, with over 8.5% found just once. The clonotype was recovered from a woman aged 45-60 years with alopecia areata. Some clones in this sample may be carry-over from other donors' samples. The specimen was whole blood, collected in connection with sensitization to the hapten diphenylcyclopropenone (DPC).

The CDR3 loop is CASSSLGGSYEQYF. The CDR3 DNA reads TGTGCCAGCAGTTCCCTAGGGGGTTCCTACGAGCAGTACTTC. The V and J genes are TRBV28 and TRBJ2-7; a weak D match, TRBD1 (6 bases). The length of the CDR3 is 14 residues. V was cut by 4 bases and J by 1 base, with 11 bases left in between. In germline, CDR1 is MDHEN, CDR2 SYDVKM.